This T cell receptor (beta chain) stems from a study of blood T cell repertoires in COVID-19. Study at large: The analysed material was cDNA or gDNA that came from T cells, B-cell-depleted T cells, or PBMCs.

Assay: immunoSEQ multiplex PCR; the TCRdb copy retains only in-frame clones and omits some. The sample has 300,000 or so clones, 75% to 90% seen once. V was shortened by 6 bases and J by 2 bases, with 9 bases between the two germline ends. The length of the CDR3 is 13 residues. Germline-derived CDR1 and CDR2 are MNHEY and SVGAGI. Sequenced: peripheral blood. The J gene is TRBJ2-3, the V gene TRBV6-5; the D gene is possibly TRBD1 (5 bases). This receptor was taken from a woman between 25 and 40 years old with COVID-19, enrolled during active disease. CDR3 sequence: CASRTALTDTQYF. DNA for the CDR3: TGTGCCAGCAGGACAGCGCTCACAGATACGCAGTATTTT.